The clone carrying this T cell receptor beta chain was counted ten times or more. The antigen remains undetermined. These data come from a study of early T cells in non-severe SARS-CoV-2 infection. Study at large: Chains were unpaired, as sequencing was done on bulk RNA from unsorted whole blood.

Unique molecular identifiers were affixed to single, distinct cDNA molecules. TCRdb re-derived calls from the 5' RACE reads in MiXCR, one entry per CDR3 protein. The sample includes tens of thousands of distinct CDR3 sequences, 8% of them seen just once. Germline V gives CDR1 SGHTS, CDR2 YDEGEE. The CDR3 is 13 amino acids. V dropped 1 base and J dropped 8; count of bases not matched to a gene: 3. Points from the study as a whole: Lookups in VDJdb leaned toward anti-spike CD8 responses and missed private and CD4 specificities.

The receptor comes from an adult who was a healthcare worker with PCR-confirmed SARS-CoV-2 infection or an uninfected control (not recorded which). The specimen was whole blood. This chain uses TRBV5-8 with TRBJ2-1, with 7 bases aligning to TRBD2. The CDR3 DNA follows: TGTGCCAGCAGCTTGCAGGGAGGGCATGAGCAGTTCTTC. Translating it yields CASSLQGGHEQFF.